This TCR beta chain was captured in a study of blood T cell repertoires in COVID-19. Repertoires were generated with immunoSEQ multiplex PCR, while TCRdb's copy carries only in-frame clones and drops some. The data hold 42,000 or so clones, with 92% observed a single time. V was pared by 4 bases and J by 3 bases, with 15 bases between. CDR1 and CDR2 from the germline V gene are LNHDA and SQIVND (reference sequence). CDR3 length: 15 amino acids. This clone has only a few counts. The receptor's source is a man aged 45-65 years with active COVID-19. The rearrangement links TRBV19 to TRBJ1-1; D call uncertain. Sequencing was done on a sample of peripheral blood. The CDR3 is CASSKAGLFDTEAFF. DNA of the CDR3: TGTGCCAGTAGTAAGGCAGGACTCTTTGACACTGAAGCTTTCTTT.